The 30 T cell receptor beta chains given below trace back to one sample, sequenced in a study of shared clonotypes between healthy human individuals. Clones were read by immunoSEQ multiplex PCR, and TCRdb kept only the in-frame ones, dropping some. The sample contains a few million clones, approximately 95% of which appear only once. Source material: naive CD4+ T cells from PBMCs. Specified subset: CD45RA+ positively selected. The receptors were gathered from a man between 18 and 35 years old in good health. Some clones in this sample may be carry-over from other donors' samples.

The V call is TRBV5-6, the J call TRBJ2-1; the D is unclear. V lost 0 bases and J lost 3, with 7 bases in between. CDR1 and CDR2 from the germline V gene are SGHDT and YYEEEE. The CDR3 runs 14 residues. CDR3 sequence: CASSLGRNYNEQFF. The CDR3 nucleotides read TGTGCCAGCAGCTTGGGTCGGAACTACAATGAGCAGTTCTTC. The variable domain in full, with the rest retrieved from reference TRBV5-6 and TRBJ2-1, is DAGVTQSPTHLIKTRGQQVTLRCSPKSGHDTVSWYQQALGQGPQFIFQYYEEEERQRGNFPDRFSGHQFPNYSSELNVNALLLGDSALYLCASSLGRNYNEQFFGPGTRLTVL.

This chain links TRBV7-2 with TRBJ2-3; D remains ambiguous. CDR3 length: 14 residues. Looked up from germline, CDR1 is SGHTA and CDR2 is FQGNSA. V lost 4 bases and J lost 4, with 12 bases in between. CDR3 DNA sequence: TGTGCCAGCAGCTACGTCTCCAGCGCAGATACGCAGTATTTT. This encodes CASSYVSSADTQYF.

Only one count was recorded for this clone. The genes are TRBV4-2 and TRBJ2-1; tentatively, D is TRBD1 (5 bases). The CDR3 loop spans 14 amino acids. V was trimmed by 0 bases and J by 12 bases, leaving 15 bases between them. CDR1 and CDR2 (germline): LGHNA, YNFKEQ. The CDR3 protein is CASSQDLRTQRQFF. Here the CDR3 DNA reads TGTGCCAGCAGCCAAGATCTGAGGACACAACGGCAGTTCTTC.

This clone was counted once. The CDR3 DNA reads as TGTGCCAGCAGTGTTGACAGGGGGGTCCCTGGGGCCAACGTCCTGACTTTC. Protein: CASSVDRGVPGANVLTF. V gene TRBV2 combines with J gene TRBJ2-6, with 9 bases fitting TRBD1. The germline V gene has CDR1 SNHLY and CDR2 FYNNEI. The CDR3 covers 17 residues. J lost 2 bases, V lost 4 bases, and 6 bases had no gene match.

In its sample, this clone was seen once. The V call is TRBV6-1, the J call TRBJ1-1, with D hard to call. V lost 4 bases and J 1 base, leaving 7 bases between the germline ends. CDR3 length: 13 amino acids. Per the germline V gene, CDR1 is MNHNS and CDR2 is SASEGT. CDR3 bases: TGTGCCAGCAGTGCCAAATGGAACACTGAAGCTTTCTTT. Amino acid sequence: CASSAKWNTEAFF.

The count of this clone is one. The chain links TRBV27 to TRBJ2-7, with 9 bases aligning to TRBD2. CDR1 MNHEY and CDR2 SMNVEV come from the germline V gene (reference sequence). Trimming took 0 bases from V and 6 from J; bases not matched to a gene: 9. The CDR3 is 16 residues long. The CDR3 spells CASSLSPSGIPSEQYF. As DNA, the CDR3 is TGTGCCAGCAGTTTATCCCCTAGCGGGATCCCCAGCGAGCAGTACTTC.

The chain combines TRBV7-2 with TRBJ2-7; TRBD2 agrees at 9 bases. With 8 bases clipped from V and 4 bases from J, the junction kept 9 bases outside the gene matches. Germline V CDR1 and CDR2: SGHTA, FQGNSA. The CDR3 has 14 amino acids. The CDR3: CASGLSGSMYEQYF. The CDR3 coding sequence is TGTGCCAGCGGACTTAGCGGGAGCATGTACGAGCAGTACTTC.

This sequence joins TRBV21-1 and TRBJ1-1. TRBV21-1 constitutes a pseudogene. The CDR3 has 14 residues. The CDR3 sequence: CASSKGKVNTEAFF. The CDR3 DNA reads as TGTGCCAGCAGCAAAGGCAAGGTGAACACTGAAGCTTTCTTT.

The chain carries TRBV30 and TRBJ1-2; D unclear. The V and J ends lost 8 bases and 0 bases respectively, with 22 bases between them. The CDR3 totals 16 residues. Germline CDR1 reads GTSNPN; CDR2 reads SVGIG (reference sequence). Here the CDR3 reads CAMGRRPEQANYGYTF. CDR3 in DNA: TGTGCCATGGGTCGGCGCCCGGAGCAAGCTAACTATGGCTACACCTTC.

The chain uses TRBV11-2 and TRBJ2-5; weak D call: TRBD2 (6 bases). This CDR3 contains 16 residues. Germline loops: CDR1 SGHAT, CDR2 FQNNGV. Between the trimmed V and J ends, which lost 6 bases and 4 bases, there was a span of 21 bases. CDR3 bases: TGTGCCAGCAGTTCTCCTCACCCGCGGGGATCAGAGACCCAGTACTTC. It encodes CASSSPHPRGSETQYF.

The chain employs TRBV5-1 and TRBJ2-1; possibly TRBD2 for D (6 bases). Trimming shortened V by 5 bases and J by 0 bases, and 15 bases separated the two germline ends. The germline V gene has CDR1 SGHRS and CDR2 YFSETQ. The CDR3 contains 16 residues. This chain's CDR3 is CASSPFSSGSYNEQFF. Here the CDR3 DNA reads TGCGCCAGCAGTCCCTTCAGTAGCGGCTCCTACAATGAGCAGTTCTTC.

About this clone itself: The same CDR3 arises from other DNA sequences in this sample as well. This chain connects TRBV28 to TRBJ2-7; D might be TRBD1 (6 bases). The CDR3 is 15 amino acids. V lost 6 bases and J lost 2, with 17 bases in between. Germline V gene data show CDR1 as MDHEN and CDR2 as SYDVKM. CDR3 nucleotides: TGTGCCAGCAGCCTTATCGGCGGACAGACCTACGAGCAGTACTTC. This translates into CASSLIGGQTYEQYF.

The chain has TRBV27 and TRBJ2-1, with D maybe TRBD2 (7 bases). CDR1 is MNHEY, CDR2 SMNVEV, per germline (reference sequence). This CDR3 is 16 amino acids long. V was clipped by 5 bases and J by 3 bases, with 17 bases between them. The CDR3 sequence is CASSTLGGGNYNEQFF. In nucleotides, the CDR3 is TGTGCCAGCAGTACCCTTGGGGGGGGCAACTACAATGAGCAGTTCTTC.

The V gene is TRBV28, the J gene TRBJ2-1; TRBD2 agrees at 7 bases. This CDR3 spans 16 amino acids. J lost 4 bases, V lost 3 bases, and 9 bases had no gene match. CDR1 is MDHEN and CDR2 is SYDVKM in the germline V gene. Here the CDR3 DNA reads TGTGCCAGCAGTTTGGGCTGGGGGGGAGGGTACAATGAGCAGTTCTTC. It translates to CASSLGWGGGYNEQFF.

The CDR3 sequence is CASSQLPGQGTSYQETQYF. Written as DNA, the CDR3 is TGCGCCAGCAGCCAATTACCGGGACAGGGTACAAGCTACCAAGAGACCCAGTACTTC. The chain carries TRBV4-3 and TRBJ2-5; TRBD1 aligns across 9 bases. Germline-derived CDR1 and CDR2 are LGHNA and YSLEER. V trimming: 2 bases; J trimming: 0 bases; junction bases outside the gene matches: 13. There are 19 residues in the CDR3.

The genes are TRBV11-1 and TRBJ1-2, with 7 nucleotides matching TRBD1. Trimming removed 4 bases from V and 7 bases from J; junction bases left unmatched: 15. The germline V gene encodes CDR1 SGHAT and CDR2 FQDESV (reference sequence). This CDR3 region has 16 residues. DNA for the CDR3: TGTGCCAGCAGCTCTATATTCCACCAGGGGGATCTTGGCTACACCTTC. This encodes CASSSIFHQGDLGYTF.

The chain is built from TRBV21-1 and TRBJ2-5. TRBV21-1 is shown as a pseudogene. The CDR3 extends over 12 amino acids. CDR3 loop: CARSKYQETQYF. For the CDR3, the DNA is TGTGCCAGATCAAAGTACCAAGAGACCCAGTACTTC.

The V call is TRBV11-3, the J call TRBJ2-1, with 8 bases that match TRBD1. Germline values: CDR1 SGHNT, CDR2 YENEEA. This CDR3 comprises 13 residues. V trimming: 4 bases; J trimming: 7 bases; junction bases outside the gene matches: 3. The CDR3 is CASSWYRGNEQFF. As DNA, the CDR3 is TGTGCCAGCAGCTGGTACAGGGGGAATGAGCAGTTCTTC.

This clone was recorded once. V usage is TRBV30 and J usage is TRBJ2-3; D is perhaps TRBD1 (6 bases). Trimming pared 0 bases from V and 2 bases from J, leaving 12 bases between. The CDR3 consists of 15 residues. The germline V gene encodes CDR1 GTSNPN and CDR2 SVGIG (reference sequence). CDR3 in amino acids: CAWSVPQGSTDTQYF. The CDR3 coding sequence is TGTGCCTGGAGTGTACCCCAGGGGTCCACAGATACGCAGTATTTT.

This chain connects TRBV11-2 to TRBJ1-1, with TRBD1 as a possible D gene (6 bases). In germline, CDR1 is SGHAT, CDR2 FQNNGV. The CDR3 is 14 residues long. Trimming removed 3 bases at V and 3 bases at J, with 11 bases between. CDR3 bases: TGTGCCAGCAGCTTGGGGGGGCGGCACACTGAAGCTTTCTTT. Protein product: CASSLGGRHTEAFF.

V is TRBV5-6 and J is TRBJ2-2; D may be TRBD1 or TRBD2 (5 bases each). The V end was cut by 1 base, the J end by 5 bases, with 15 bases between. This CDR3 contains 16 residues. Germline CDR1 and CDR2: SGHDT and YYEEEE. CDR3 bases: TGTGCCAGCAGCTTGTTGGGCAGGGAGCCTACCGGGGAGCTGTTTTTT. This translates into CASSLLGREPTGELFF.

The gene calls are TRBV5-1 and TRBJ1-1, with 8 bases aligning to TRBD1. Germline V gene sequence: CDR1 SGHRS, CDR2 YFSETQ. This CDR3 contains 14 residues. V shed 2 bases and J 4 bases; nucleotides not matched to a gene: 4. The CDR3 DNA reads as TGCGCCAGCAGCTTTCGTACAGGGGGCACTGAAGCTTTCTTT. This translates into CASSFRTGGTEAFF.

This clone was seen once. This rearrangement joins TRBV12-5 to TRBJ2-1; TRBD2 matches 8 bases. The CDR3 spans 16 residues. Unmatched junction bases numbered 9, after V lost 0 bases and J lost 8 bases. Germline V gene data show CDR1 as LGHNT and CDR2 as FRNRAP. The CDR3 sequence: CASGLVLSGSIDEQFF. CDR3 DNA sequence: TGTGCTAGTGGTTTGGTACTAAGCGGGAGTATTGATGAGCAGTTCTTC. The variable domain in full, completed from reference TRBV12-5 and TRBJ2-1, reads DARVTQTPRHKVTEMGQEVTMRCQPILGHNTVFWYRQTMMQGLELLAYFRNRAPLDDSGMPKDRFSAEMPDATLATLKIQPSEPRDSAVYFCASGLVLSGSIDEQFFGPGTRLTVL.

This chain connects TRBV7-3 to TRBJ2-5, with TRBD1 as a possible D gene (6 bases). CDR3 length: 13 amino acids. V lost 5 bases and J lost 4, with 11 bases in between. CDR1 and CDR2 from the germline V gene are SGHTA and FQGTGA. For the CDR3, the DNA is TGTGCCAGCAGCGTGGGGGCACGAGAGACCCAGTACTTC. Translated, it gives CASSVGARETQYF.

V gene TRBV14 combines with J gene TRBJ1-3; possible D gene TRBD1, 5 bases. Trimming cost V 7 bases and J 2 bases, with 12 bases left between them. The germline V gene encodes CDR1 SGHDN and CDR2 FVKESK. The CDR3 spans 14 residues. The DNA of the CDR3 is TGTGCCAGCACCCGAGGGACGGCTGGAAACACCATATATTTT. This codes for CASTRGTAGNTIYF.

This chain connects TRBV28 to TRBJ2-1; D ambiguous. V lost 7 bases, J lost 0 bases, and 10 bases lay in between. CDR1 and CDR2 (germline): MDHEN, SYDVKM. This CDR3 region has 14 residues. CDR3 coding DNA: TGTGCCAGCAATTCCTACGGCTCCTACAATGAGCAGTTCTTC. Its protein is CASNSYGSYNEQFF.

The chain employs TRBV6-6 and TRBJ2-5; D is undetermined. The CDR3 contains 11 residues. Germline V CDR1 and CDR2: MNHNY, SVGAGI (reference sequence). Trimming took off 4 bases at V and 5 bases at J, with 5 bases between the two ends. CDR3 region: CASSFTETQYF. As DNA, the CDR3 is TGTGCCAGCAGTTTTACGGAGACCCAGTACTTC.

The chain has TRBV4-3 and TRBJ1-1; TRBD1 aligns across 9 bases. Losses at the gene ends were 4 bases for V and 2 bases for J; bases not matched to a gene: 5. CDR1 is LGHNA, CDR2 YSLEER, per germline. The CDR3 runs to 15 residues. In DNA, the CDR3 is TGCGCCAGCAGCCTAAGGACAGGGGCCAACACTGAAGCTTTCTTT. Residues: CASSLRTGANTEAFF.

The V and J genes are TRBV11-1 and TRBJ2-5; D is uncertain. Germline V gene data show CDR1 as SGHAT and CDR2 as FQDESV (reference sequence). This CDR3 spans 14 amino acids. V lost 5 bases, J lost 1 base, and 11 bases lay in between. The CDR3 sequence: CASSLDDPQETQYF. The DNA for the CDR3 is TGTGCCAGCAGCCTTGATGATCCCCAAGAGACCCAGTACTTC. Combining the CDR3 with reference TRBV11-1 and TRBJ2-5 gives the whole variable domain EAEVAQSPRYKITEKSQAVAFWCDPISGHATLYWYRQILGQGPELLVQFQDESVVDDSQLPKDRFSAERLKGVDSTLKIQPAELGDSAMYLCASSLDDPQETQYFGPGTRLLVL.

The rearrangement uses TRBV15 and TRBJ1-6, with a possible D match to TRBD1 (5 bases). Germline V gene lookup returns CDR1 LNHNV and CDR2 YYDKDF (reference sequence). The CDR3 consists of 14 residues. V lost 0 bases, J lost 10 bases, and 10 bases lay in between. DNA for the CDR3: TGTGCCACCAGCAGAGACTGGGACCGGTCACCCCTCCACTTT. Translated: CATSRDWDRSPLHF.